This TCR beta chain was obtained from a study of identical twins. Study-wide results and caveats: Cord blood beta clonotypes present at high abundance carried fewer insertions; no such pattern appeared in memory repertoires. There is a chance that invariant MAIT and iNKT cells partially muddied zero-insertion analyses. Donors were not followed over many years; analysis was cross-sectional.

This clonotype has more than one count but fewer than ten. What it binds is not known. Trimming shortened V by 3 bases and J by 1 base, and 9 bases separated the two germline ends. This CDR3 is built from 14 residues. The germline CDR1 and CDR2 sequences are LNHDA and SQIVND (reference sequence). One entry per CDR3 protein results from TCRdb running MiXCR on the 5' RACE reads. The data show 350,000 to 400,000 distinct CDR3 sequences, approximately 8.7% seen once. The receptor's source is a woman aged 45-65 years in good health. The chain employs TRBV19 and TRBJ1-1; D unclear. Material: naive T cells sorted from blood. CDR3 in amino acids: CASSMVWENTEAFF. For the CDR3, the DNA is TGTGCCAGTAGTATGGTCTGGGAGAACACTGAAGCTTTCTTT.